What follows are 28 T cell receptor beta chains derived from one specimen sequenced in a study of naive and memory T cell subsets. General study findings and limits: Possibly reflecting memory cells re-expressing CD45RA, a few larger clonotypes occurred in naive repertoires, especially CD8.

Both TRBC1 and TRBC2 were covered by a beta constant-region primer of two equimolar oligonucleotides. Four rounds of PCR amplified the ligated cDNA using nested alpha and beta constant-region primers plus SP2. MiXCR, applied by TCRdb to the UMI-ligation and nested PCR reads, yields one record per CDR3 protein. This sample has approximately 140,000 distinct CDR3 sequences, with 15% to 25% found just once. These receptors are not linked to any known antigen. Sample: naive CD8+ T cells from blood. These receptors were obtained from a human donor in good health.

This clonotype occurred a few times. The V and J genes are TRBV20-1 and TRBJ1-4; TRBD1 agrees at 8 bases. The CDR3 runs 17 residues. Trimming removed 3 bases from V and 3 bases from J; junction bases left unmatched: 12. Germline CDR1 reads DFQATT; CDR2 reads SNEGSKA (reference sequence). CDR3 amino acids: CSASGTGAFVSNEKLFF. The CDR3 nucleotides read TGCAGTGCTAGTGGGACAGGTGCTTTCGTATCTAATGAAAAACTGTTTTTT.

This clonotype was counted between two and nine times. This chain uses TRBV10-3 with TRBJ2-5; 7 bases align to TRBD2. Trimming took 11 bases from V and 2 from J; bases not matched to a gene: 8. The CDR3 runs 13 residues. In germline, CDR1 is ENHRY, CDR2 SYGVKD. The CDR3, as DNA: TGTGCCGTCCTAGCGGATTTACAAGAGACCCAGTACTTC. This encodes CAVLADLQETQYF.

The rearrangement links TRBV6-5 to TRBJ1-5; D unresolved. The CDR3 totals 13 residues. Germline loops: CDR1 MNHEY, CDR2 SVGAGI. Trimming took 2 bases from V and 4 from J, leaving 6 bases between them. CDR3 nucleotides: TGTGCCAGCAGTTACCAGCTTAATCAGCCCCAGCATTTT. It yields the protein CASSYQLNQPQHF.

There are a few counts of this clonotype. The chain links TRBV5-1 to TRBJ1-5; 9 nucleotides agree with TRBD1. J gave up 3 bases and V 0 bases, and 4 bases lay outside the gene matches. The CDR3 is made up of 16 amino acids. Per the germline V gene, CDR1 is SGHRS and CDR2 is YFSETQ. CDR3 DNA: TGCGCCAGCAGCTTGGGAGGGACAGGGAACAATCAGCCCCAGCATTTT. Amino acids: CASSLGGTGNNQPQHF.

This clonotype was found a few times. The J gene is TRBJ1-5, the V gene TRBV6-5; D is unclear. V dropped 5 bases and J dropped 0 bases, with 5 bases sitting between them. Germline values: CDR1 MNHEY, CDR2 SVGAGI. The CDR3 is 13 residues long. The CDR3 nucleotides read TGTGCCAGCAGTCACAGTAGCAATCAGCCCCAGCATTTT. Residues: CASSHSSNQPQHF.

This clonotype has more than one count but fewer than ten. CDR3 DNA sequence: TGTGCTAGTGGTTTGGGGCTGGGTCAGCCCCAGCATTTT. As protein: CASGLGLGQPQHF. This sequence joins TRBV12-5 and TRBJ1-5; no firm D call. CDR1 LGHNT and CDR2 FRNRAP come from the germline V gene. The ends were cut back, 1 base at V and 6 bases at J, with 7 bases in the middle. The CDR3 covers 13 residues.

The chain recombines TRBV4-1 with TRBJ2-1; D may be TRBD1 or TRBD2 (5 bases each). Trimming cost V 5 bases and J 7 bases, with 18 bases left between them. CDR3 length: 15 residues. Germline CDR1 and CDR2: MGHRA and YSYEKL. CDR3 nucleotide sequence: TGCGCCAGCAGCGGCACGCTAGGGGACGGGAATGAGCAGTTCTTC. Amino acid sequence: CASSGTLGDGNEQFF.

The chain links TRBV29-1 to TRBJ2-3; possibly TRBD1 or TRBD2 for D (5 bases each). The V gene lost 6 bases and the J gene lost 6 bases, with 10 bases spanning the gap. Germline V gene lookup returns CDR1 SQVTM and CDR2 ANQGSEA. CDR3 size: 11 residues. The CDR3: CSVDEGDTQYF. In DNA form, the CDR3 reads TGCAGCGTCGATGAGGGGGATACGCAGTATTTT.

V gene TRBV11-2 combines with J gene TRBJ2-7; tentatively, D is TRBD1 or TRBD2 (5 bases each). V was clipped by 5 bases and J by 2 bases, with 10 bases between them. Germline CDR1 is SGHAT and CDR2 is FQNNGV. CDR3 length equals 13 residues. CDR3 bases: TGTGCCAGCAGCCCCGGGGCTACCTACGAGCAGTACTTC. Amino acid sequence: CASSPGATYEQYF.

The V and J genes are TRBV12-5 and TRBJ2-7; 10 bases align to TRBD2. V lost 3 bases to trimming and J lost 3 bases; unmatched junction nucleotides: 5. CDR1 is LGHNT, CDR2 FRNRAP, per germline. CDR3 length: 15 residues. CDR3 nucleotide sequence: TGTGCTAGTGGTTTTCTAGCGGGAGACCGCTACGAGCAGTACTTC. It specifies CASGFLAGDRYEQYF.

The chain has TRBV6-2 or TRBV6-3 and TRBJ2-2, with 9 bases lining up with TRBD1. Germline CDR1 MNHEY, CDR2 SVGEGT. V lost 8 bases and J lost 4; bases outside the gene matches: 2. This CDR3 contains 13 residues. CDR3 protein: CASDRGATGELFF. CDR3 sequence (DNA): TGTGCCAGCGACAGGGGGGCCACCGGGGAGCTGTTTTTT.

The chain employs TRBV5-4 and TRBJ1-1; maybe TRBD1 (6 bases). V was pared by 4 bases and J by 1 base, with 8 bases between. This CDR3 is 13 amino acids long. The germline gives CDR1 SGHNT, CDR2 YYREEE (reference sequence). CDR3 residues: CASSRTANTEAFF. The CDR3, as DNA: TGTGCCAGCAGCAGGACAGCGAACACTGAAGCTTTCTTT.

This clonotype has only a few counts. This rearrangement joins TRBV20-1 to TRBJ2-7; possible D gene TRBD2, 6 bases. V gave up 5 bases and J gave up 0 bases, with 11 bases separating them. Germline CDR1 is DFQATT and CDR2 is SNEGSKA (reference sequence). This CDR3 contains 13 residues. This CDR3 reads CSAPPTSSYEQYF. For the CDR3, the DNA is TGCAGTGCTCCACCGACTAGCTCCTACGAGCAGTACTTC.

This clonotype was seen a few times. This rearrangement joins TRBV27 to TRBJ2-7; 8 positions agree with TRBD2. Germline values: CDR1 MNHEY, CDR2 SMNVEV (reference sequence). The V gene end was trimmed by 6 bases and the J gene end by 1 base; junction bases not matched to a gene: 5. The length of the CDR3 is 14 residues. This CDR3 reads CASRPGLGSYEQYF. The DNA of the CDR3 is TGTGCCAGCAGACCGGGACTAGGTTCCTACGAGCAGTACTTC.

This clonotype showed up just a few times. J is TRBJ2-7 and V is TRBV20-1; no firm D call. The CDR3 totals 13 residues. Per germline, CDR1 DFQATT and CDR2 SNEGSKA (reference sequence). With 3 bases removed from V and 0 bases from J, the gap between germline ends came to 9 bases. The CDR3 spells CSARVSSSYEQYF. As DNA, the CDR3 is TGCAGTGCTAGGGTTTCGAGCTCCTACGAGCAGTACTTC.

This clonotype was found a few times. The genes are TRBV29-1 and TRBJ2-1, with TRBD1 identical over 7 bases. The CDR3 totals 16 residues. The germline V gene has CDR1 SQVTM and CDR2 ANQGSEA. With 2 bases clipped from V and 3 bases from J, the junction kept 10 bases outside the gene matches. Here the CDR3 reads CSVEFRDRSLYNEQFF. Here the CDR3 DNA reads TGCAGCGTTGAATTCCGGGACAGATCTCTCTACAATGAGCAGTTCTTC.

This chain joins TRBV29-1 and TRBJ1-1; no definite D call. Germline V gene lookup returns CDR1 SQVTM and CDR2 ANQGSEA. V shed 3 bases and J shed 3 bases, with 14 bases lying between them. CDR3 length: 14 amino acids. The CDR3 loop reads CSVDGPGEDTEAFF. The CDR3 nucleotides read TGCAGCGTTGACGGCCCGGGAGAGGACACTGAAGCTTTCTTT.

V is TRBV3-1 and J is TRBJ2-3, with 8 bases matching TRBD1. The germline CDR1 and CDR2 sequences are LGHDT and YNNKEL (reference sequence). CDR3 length equals 17 residues. J was trimmed by 2 bases and V by 3 bases; bases with no gene match: 10. The CDR3 nucleotides are TGTGCCAGCAGCCACCGAGGGACAGGTTTTGACACAGATACGCAGTATTTT. Its protein is CASSHRGTGFDTDTQYF.

There are a few counts of this clonotype. The CDR3 DNA is TGTGCCAGCAGCTTGGAACACCACAGGGATGGCTACACCTTC. This codes for CASSLEHHRDGYTF. This chain joins TRBV5-5 and TRBJ1-2; a possible D gene is TRBD1 (6 bases). CDR1 and CDR2 from the germline V gene are SGHKS and YYEKEE (reference sequence). The CDR3 extends over 14 amino acids. V dropped 0 bases and J dropped 6 bases, with 12 bases sitting between them.

This clonotype was seen a handful of times. This sequence joins TRBV4-3 and TRBJ2-7; 7 bases line up with TRBD1. Germline V gene data show CDR1 as LGHNA and CDR2 as YSLEER. The CDR3 has 15 amino acids. Germline trimming cut 1 base from V and 3 bases from J; bases unmatched to any gene: 6. The DNA of the CDR3 is TGCGCCAGCAGCCAAGCCCGGGACAGTCGCTACGAGCAGTACTTC. Its protein is CASSQARDSRYEQYF.

Of note for this clonotype: Sequence at one end of the junction differs from germline and may be a read error. CDR3 DNA: TGTGCCAGCAGCTTAGACGGGCGGGAACCCAGCACAGATAGGCAGTATTTT. This translates into CASSLDGREPSTDRQYF. The chain employs TRBV13 and TRBJ2-3; D might be TRBD2 (6 bases). CDR1 and CDR2 (germline): PRHDT, FYEKMQ (reference sequence). This CDR3 region has 17 residues.

V usage is TRBV4-3 and J usage is TRBJ1-1; maybe TRBD1 (6 bases). The CDR3 is 16 amino acids. Trimming removed 1 base from V and 0 bases from J, with 12 bases in between. CDR1 and CDR2 (germline): LGHNA, YSLEER. CDR3 nucleotide sequence: TGCGCCAGCAGCCAAGGTCCTAGACAGGTGAACACTGAAGCTTTCTTT. It codes for CASSQGPRQVNTEAFF.

This clonotype was counted a few times. The CDR3 loop is CASSLILAGNNEQFF. CDR3 DNA: TGTGCCAGCAGTTTAATACTAGCGGGAAATAATGAGCAGTTCTTC. The chain has TRBV28 and TRBJ2-1, with 10 bases identical to TRBD2. J gave up 7 bases and V 2 bases, and 5 bases lay outside the gene matches. The germline gives CDR1 MDHEN, CDR2 SYDVKM. This CDR3 has 15 amino acids.

This clonotype has more than one count but fewer than ten. This chain joins TRBV6-6 and TRBJ2-3; D not resolved. This CDR3 region has 17 residues. The germline CDR1 and CDR2 sequences are MNHNY and SVGAGI (reference sequence). V was pared by 4 bases and J by 4 bases, with 21 bases between. The CDR3 region is CASSFLLESSQADTQYF. The CDR3 nucleotides are TGTGCCAGCAGTTTTCTCCTAGAGTCTTCGCAGGCAGATACGCAGTATTTT.

The V call is TRBV28, the J call TRBJ2-3; D is unclear. In germline, CDR1 is MDHEN, CDR2 SYDVKM. Trimming took off 5 bases at V and 1 base at J, with 7 bases between the two ends. This CDR3 region has 13 residues. The CDR3 loop reads CASSPDRTDTQYF. CDR3 in DNA: TGTGCCAGCAGTCCCGACCGCACAGATACGCAGTATTTT.

CDR3: CASREGQTNTEAFF. The CDR3 region has the DNA TGTGCCAGCAGAGAGGGACAGACGAACACTGAAGCTTTCTTT. V gene TRBV13 combines with J gene TRBJ1-1, with 7 nucleotides matching TRBD1. Looked up from germline, CDR1 is PRHDT and CDR2 is FYEKMQ (reference sequence). V trimming: 6 bases; J trimming: 1 base; junction bases outside the gene matches: 5. This CDR3 comprises 14 residues.

This clonotype was detected a few times. The V call is TRBV12-3 or TRBV12-4, the J call TRBJ2-2; D possibly corresponds to TRBD2 (6 bases). The CDR3 spans 16 residues. Trimming pared 6 bases from V and 0 bases from J, leaving 14 bases between. The CDR3 loop is CASRPSDSPNTGELFF. The CDR3 DNA follows: TGTGCCAGCAGACCTAGCGACTCCCCGAACACCGGGGAGCTGTTTTTT.

This chain links TRBV28 with TRBJ2-3, with TRBD2 matching 8 bases. Germline trimming cut 7 bases from V and 0 bases from J; bases unmatched to any gene: 9. The length of the CDR3 is 16 residues. The germline CDR1 and CDR2 sequences are MDHEN and SYDVKM. The DNA of the CDR3 is TGTGCCAGCAACTTACTAGCGGAGTCTAGCACAGATACGCAGTATTTT. It translates to CASNLLAESSTDTQYF.